The following is a TCR beta chain sequence with its context. The sample is drawn from a study of blood T cell repertoires in COVID-19. Across the study: T cells, B-cell-depleted T cells, or PBMCs provided the cDNA or gDNA that served as material.

Data came from immunoSEQ multiplex PCR; TCRdb stores just in-frame clones and leaves some out. The sample contains 250,000 or so clones, 70% to 90% of which appear only once. V shed 5 bases and J 3 bases; nucleotides not matched to a gene: 9. The CDR3 extends over 16 amino acids. Germline values: CDR1 MDHEN, CDR2 SYDVKM. Cohorts were determined from participant-reported clinical history. Shortly before study entry, within 2 weeks, exposed participants had met a COVID-19 case. Sample: PBMCs or T cells enriched from blood (not recorded which). This clonotype was sampled from a woman in her forties or fifties who had been exposed to COVID-19. The chain links TRBV28 to TRBJ1-5, with 8 bases identical to TRBD1. DNA for the CDR3: TGTGCCAGCAGTCTCGGACAGGGATTAATCAATCAGCCCCAGCATTTT. It translates to CASSLGQGLINQPQHF.